The text below deals with one T cell receptor (beta chain). Its matching antigen is unknown. This CDR3 region has 15 residues. Germline V gives CDR1 SGHTA, CDR2 FQGNSA. Trimming left V 2 bases short and J 0 bases short, with 10 bases between. Assay used: immunoSEQ multiplex PCR; TCRdb lists only in-frame clones, some missing. The repertoire includes approximately 140,000 clones, roughly 80% of them detected once, and around a quarter sits in the top ten. These data belong to a study of cytotoxic CD8 clonotypes in ibrutinib-treated CLL. Whole-study context: After a median of about 70 months, some 14 patients stayed remitted and about twelve progressed; responses had been partial in approximately 24 and complete in 2.

Findings and limits, study-wide: Under therapy, public clonotypes either contracted or stayed stable, and they were uncommon. Patients showed higher baseline clonality than age-matched healthy donors, and it tracked circulating CD8+ T-cell counts. Clonality increased at ibrutinib response and stayed stable in sustained remission. At progression, however, it fell back toward baseline.

This specimen consisted of PBMCs, obtained after 12 months of ibrutinib treatment. J is TRBJ1-2 and V is TRBV7-2, with D uncertain. The sequence derives from a human donor with chronic lymphocytic leukemia. The CDR3 protein is CASSLNSNTNYGYTF. CDR3 bases: TGTGCCAGCAGCTTAAACAGCAACACTAACTATGGCTACACCTTC. Based on the CDR3 plus reference TRBV7-2 and TRBJ1-2, the full variable domain is GAGVSQSPSNKVTEKGKDVELRCDPISGHTALYWYRQSLGQGLEFLIYFQGNSAPDKSGLPSDRFSAERTGGSVSTLTIQRTQQEDSAVYLCASSLNSNTNYGYTFGSGTRLTVV.